This T cell receptor (beta chain) was obtained from a study of blood T cell repertoires in COVID-19. Per the original methods: The assay estimated nucleated cells by amplifying reference gene primers. Profiling relied on immunoSEQ multiplex PCR, and the TCRdb table lists in-frame clones only, not all of them. From that table come the V and J calls and clone size; the DNA was used to work out D and trimming. The sample lists roughly 110,000 clones; roughly 80% were seen once. The CDR3 contains 12 residues. The V end lost 2 bases, the J end lost 3 bases, and 7 bases lay between the germline ends. Germline V lookup: CDR1 SQVTM, CDR2 ANQGSEA. This clone is a singleton in its sample.

The sequenced material came from peripheral blood. V and J are TRBV29-1 and TRBJ1-2, with D maybe TRBD1 (6 bases). The TCR was taken from a man in his forties or fifties with acute or convalescent COVID-19. The CDR3 nucleotides are TGCAGCGTTGAAACAGGGTACTATGGCTACACCTTC. Encoded protein: CSVETGYYGYTF.